The 2 T cell receptor beta chains below were found in one sample sequenced in a study of T cells after yellow fever vaccination. TCRdb re-called the 5' RACE reads through MiXCR, storing one row per CDR3 protein. The sample includes approximately 600,000 distinct CDR3 sequences, 12% of them seen just once. This sample comprised PBMCs, obtained on the day of the yellow fever booster vaccination. These receptors originate from a man aged 30-40 years who received the YFV17D yellow fever vaccine.

V is TRBV5-4 and J is TRBJ2-7; 7 positions agree with TRBD2. The CDR3 totals 16 residues. Germline-derived CDR1 and CDR2 are SGHNT and YYREEE (reference sequence). The V segment lost 0 bases and the J segment 6 bases; nucleotides outside the gene matches: 12. CDR3 sequence: CASSLAEPSQRGEQYF. CDR3 coding DNA: TGTGCCAGCAGCTTGGCCGAGCCGTCCCAGCGGGGCGAGCAGTACTTC.

This chain links TRBV5-5 with TRBJ2-3, with 12 bases that match TRBD1. Looked up from germline, CDR1 is SGHKS and CDR2 is YYEKEE (reference sequence). With 3 bases clipped from V and 6 bases from J, the junction kept 8 bases outside the gene matches. The CDR3 sequence is 16 residues long. CDR3 sequence (DNA): TGTGCCAGCAGCTCCGGGACAGGGGGCGGTTTGGATACGCAGTATTTT. It yields the protein CASSSGTGGGLDTQYF.